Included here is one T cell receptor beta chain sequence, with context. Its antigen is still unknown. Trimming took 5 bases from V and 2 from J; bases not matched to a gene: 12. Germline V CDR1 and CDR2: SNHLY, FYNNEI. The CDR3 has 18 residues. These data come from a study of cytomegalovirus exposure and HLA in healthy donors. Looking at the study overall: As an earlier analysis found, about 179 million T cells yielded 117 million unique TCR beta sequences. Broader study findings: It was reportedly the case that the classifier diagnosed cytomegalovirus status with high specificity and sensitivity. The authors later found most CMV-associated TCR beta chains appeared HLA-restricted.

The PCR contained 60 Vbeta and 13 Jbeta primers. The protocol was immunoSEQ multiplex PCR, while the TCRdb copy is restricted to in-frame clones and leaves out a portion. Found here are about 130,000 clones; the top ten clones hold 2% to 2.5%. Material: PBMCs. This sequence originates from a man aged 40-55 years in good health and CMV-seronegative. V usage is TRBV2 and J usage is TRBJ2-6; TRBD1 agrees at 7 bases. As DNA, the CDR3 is TGTGCCAGCAGTCTGACAGGGTCGCCAGCCACTGGGGCCAACGTCCTGACTTTC. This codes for CASSLTGSPATGANVLTF.